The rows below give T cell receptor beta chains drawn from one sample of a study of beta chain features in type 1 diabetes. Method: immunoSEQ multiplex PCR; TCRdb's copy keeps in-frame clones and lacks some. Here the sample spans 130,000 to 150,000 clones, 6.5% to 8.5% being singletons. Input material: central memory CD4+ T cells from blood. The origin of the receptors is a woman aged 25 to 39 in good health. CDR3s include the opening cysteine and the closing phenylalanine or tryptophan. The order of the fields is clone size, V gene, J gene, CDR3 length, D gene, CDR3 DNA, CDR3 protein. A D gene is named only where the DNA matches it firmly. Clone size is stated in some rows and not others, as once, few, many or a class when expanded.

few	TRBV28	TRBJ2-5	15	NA	TGTGCCAGCAGTTTATTGAGCGGTACCCAAGAGACCCAGTACTTC	CASSLLSGTQETQYF
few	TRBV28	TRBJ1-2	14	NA	TGTGCCAGCAGTCAAGGGGGACGAATCTATGGCTACACCTTC	CASSQGGRIYGYTF
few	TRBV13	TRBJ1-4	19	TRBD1	TGTGCCAGCAGCTTAGCCGGGCGCAGGGGGCTCCCTGGTGGTGAAAAACTGTTTTTT	CASSLAGRRGLPGGEKLFF
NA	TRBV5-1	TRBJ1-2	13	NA	TGCGCCAGCAGCTTGGGGCAGAACTATGGCTACACCTTC	CASSLGQNYGYTF
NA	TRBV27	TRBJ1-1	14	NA	TGTGCCAGCAGCCTCAGCCGGGTGAACACTGAAGCTTTCTTT	CASSLSRVNTEAFF
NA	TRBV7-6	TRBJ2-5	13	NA	TGTGCCAGCACCACACTAGCACAAGAGACCCAGTACTTC	CASTTLAQETQYF
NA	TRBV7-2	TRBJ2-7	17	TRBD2	TGTGCCAGCAGCCCCACGGGTGCGGGAGGGAATTTTTACGAGCAGTACTTC	CASSPTGAGGNFYEQYF
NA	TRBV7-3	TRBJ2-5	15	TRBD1	TGTGCCAGCAGCCGGACAGGTAGCTACCAAGAGACCCAGTACTTC	CASSRTGSYQETQYF
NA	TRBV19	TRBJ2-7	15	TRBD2	TGTGCCAGTAGTATTCAGACTAGCGGGAGAGTCGAGCAGTACTTC	CASSIQTSGRVEQYF
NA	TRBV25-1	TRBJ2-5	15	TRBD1	TGTGCCAGCAGTGATGGGCAGGGGGCAGGGGAGACCCAGTACTTC	CASSDGQGAGETQYF
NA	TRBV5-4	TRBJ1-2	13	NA	TGTGCCAGCAGCCCATCCACGGGTCCTGGCTACACCTTC	CASSPSTGPGYTF
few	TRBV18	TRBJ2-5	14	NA	TGTGCCAGCTCACCAAACTCAGGGCAAGAGACCCAGTACTTC	CASSPNSGQETQYF
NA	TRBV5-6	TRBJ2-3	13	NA	TGTGCCAGCAGCTCATCAGGAACAGATACGCAGTATTTT	CASSSSGTDTQYF
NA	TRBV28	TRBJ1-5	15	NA	TGTGCCAGCAGTTTCAGGGGAGCGGGCAATCAGCCCCAGCATTTT	CASSFRGAGNQPQHF
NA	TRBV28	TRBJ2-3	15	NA	TGTGCCAGCACCTCGGGGGGACAGGACACAGATACGCAGTATTTT	CASTSGGQDTDTQYF
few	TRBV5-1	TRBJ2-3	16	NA	TGCGCCAGCAGCCAAAACCCACAGGGCAGCACAGATACGCAGTATTTT	CASSQNPQGSTDTQYF